This T cell receptor (beta chain) stems from a study of B cell selection in AIRE deficiency. The regulatory T cell sort gate was CD4+CD25hiCD127low/negative. Study conclusions and caveats: Healthy donors alone shared 30% to 35% of 3,300 or so Treg sequences; patients alone approximately 9%. Approximately 29% of healthy-shared Treg sequences were found among patient Tconv cells. In TCRBV usage, CDR3 length and diversity, patient Tconv and Treg cells matched healthy donors. Shared Treg sequences had shorter CDR3s, biased toward rearrangements with few non-templated insertions.

The germline CDR1 and CDR2 sequences are SGHNT and YYREEE (reference sequence). This CDR3 is 13 amino acids long. Trimming took 4 bases from V and 3 from J, leaving 7 bases between them. A word on this clone: Antigen specificity is unknown.

Some clones are missing from TCRdb's copy, which holds only in-frame ones; the method was immunoSEQ multiplex PCR. Counted here are 20,000 to 25,000 clones, about 94% occurring once; the ten biggest clones make up around 2%. V gene TRBV5-4 combines with J gene TRBJ2-2; no clear D. Sequencing was performed on Tregs sorted from PBMCs. The source of this sequence is a human donor with AIRE deficiency. CDR3 region: CASSTMDTGELFF. CDR3 DNA sequence: TGTGCCAGCAGCACGATGGACACCGGGGAGCTGTTTTTT.